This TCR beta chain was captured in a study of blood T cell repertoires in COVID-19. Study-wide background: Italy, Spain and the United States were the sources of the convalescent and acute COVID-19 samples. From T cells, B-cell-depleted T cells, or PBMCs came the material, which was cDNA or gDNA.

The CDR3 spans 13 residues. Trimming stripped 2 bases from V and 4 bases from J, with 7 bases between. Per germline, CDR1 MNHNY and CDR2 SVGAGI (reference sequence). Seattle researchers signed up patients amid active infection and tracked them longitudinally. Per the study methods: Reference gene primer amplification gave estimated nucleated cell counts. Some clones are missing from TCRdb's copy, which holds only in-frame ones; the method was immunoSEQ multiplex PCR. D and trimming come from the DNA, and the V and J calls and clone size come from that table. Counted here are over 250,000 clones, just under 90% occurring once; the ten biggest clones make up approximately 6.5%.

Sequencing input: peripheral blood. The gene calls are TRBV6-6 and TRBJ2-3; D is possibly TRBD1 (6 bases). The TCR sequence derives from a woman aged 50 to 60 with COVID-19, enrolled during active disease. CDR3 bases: TGTGCCAGCAGTTACGGGGGCGCAGATACGCAGTATTTT. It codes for CASSYGGADTQYF.